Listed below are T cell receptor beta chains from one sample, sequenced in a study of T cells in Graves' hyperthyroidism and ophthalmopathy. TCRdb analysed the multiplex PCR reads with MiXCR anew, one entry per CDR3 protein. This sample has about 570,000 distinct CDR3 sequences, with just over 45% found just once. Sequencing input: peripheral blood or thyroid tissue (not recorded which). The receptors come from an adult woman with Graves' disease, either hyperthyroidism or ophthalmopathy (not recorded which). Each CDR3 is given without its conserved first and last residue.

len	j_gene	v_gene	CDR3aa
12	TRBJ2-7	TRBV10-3	AISDRDRDYEQY
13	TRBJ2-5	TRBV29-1	SVARTSGMGETQY
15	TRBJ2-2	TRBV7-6	ASSLMTNGGNTGELF
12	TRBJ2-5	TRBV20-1	SAGPGTLKETQY
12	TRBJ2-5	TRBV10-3	AIGPTTAQETQY
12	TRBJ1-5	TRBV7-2	ASSYVWDNQPQH
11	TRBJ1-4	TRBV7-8	ASSLTSGEKLF
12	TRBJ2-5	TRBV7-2	ASSQRGGEETQY
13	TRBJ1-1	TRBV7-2	ASSSQGASDTEAF
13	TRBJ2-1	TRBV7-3	ASSSSRGAGNEQF
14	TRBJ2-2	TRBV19	ASSMGTGALTRELF
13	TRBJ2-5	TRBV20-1	SARDRTRSNQPQY
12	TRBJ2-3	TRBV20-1	SAPNSGSSDTQY
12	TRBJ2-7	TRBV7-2	ASSPDLVGREQY
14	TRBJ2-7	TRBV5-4	ASSSDPGTIIYEQY
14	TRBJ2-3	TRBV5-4	ASSTGTATLTDTQY
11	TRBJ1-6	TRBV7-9	ASSLTEDSPLH
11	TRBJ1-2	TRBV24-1	ATSADRGYGYT
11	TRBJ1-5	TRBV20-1	SARPTGEQPQH
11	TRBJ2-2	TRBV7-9	ASGSSGTGELF
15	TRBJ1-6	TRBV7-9	ASSQQSLAGSNSPLH
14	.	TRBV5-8	ASSPSWGGSYNEQF
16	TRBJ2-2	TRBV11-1	ASSFYICSALNTGELF
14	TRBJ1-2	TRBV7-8	ASSLGTSLWVGGYT
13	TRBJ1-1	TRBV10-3	AISDFGATNTEAF
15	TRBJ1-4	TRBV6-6	ASSNRGRIGTNEKLF
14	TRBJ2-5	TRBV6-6	ASSDPRNRGRETQY
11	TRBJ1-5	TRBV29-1	SVSSGGVQPQH
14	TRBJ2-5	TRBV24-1	ATSDPGTGQQETQY
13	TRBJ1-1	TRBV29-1	CASSDPGTETEAF
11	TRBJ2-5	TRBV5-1	ASRRTGQETQY
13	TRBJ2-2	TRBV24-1	ATSDPGLAFGELF
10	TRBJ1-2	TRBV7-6	ASTTGVGGYT
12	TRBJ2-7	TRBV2	ASSGVRGSYEQY
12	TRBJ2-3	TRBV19	ASGLAEVGDTQY
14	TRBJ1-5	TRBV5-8	ASSLTGRYSNQPQH
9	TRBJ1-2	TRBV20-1	SARGLGGYT
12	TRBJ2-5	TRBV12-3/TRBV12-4	ASSRLLGPETQY
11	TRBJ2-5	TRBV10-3	AISESSQETQY
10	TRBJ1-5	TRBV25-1	ASSKYAQPQH
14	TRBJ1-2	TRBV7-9	ASSLELDSLFYGYT
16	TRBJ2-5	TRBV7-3	ASSLNPRSGGIGETQY
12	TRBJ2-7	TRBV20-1	SATAGNWDGEQY
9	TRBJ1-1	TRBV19	ASNVNTEAF
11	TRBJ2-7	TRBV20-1	SARTGAAYEQY
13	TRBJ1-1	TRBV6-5	ASEPPGGANTEAF
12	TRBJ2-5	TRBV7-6	ATKGLADQETQY
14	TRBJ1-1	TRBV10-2	ANSARRDRGNTEAF
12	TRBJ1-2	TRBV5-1	ASRQDSNNYGYT
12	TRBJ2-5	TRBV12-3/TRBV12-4	ASSLEGMMETQY
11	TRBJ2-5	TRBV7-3	ASSLEYEETQY
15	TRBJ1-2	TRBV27	ASSLSSQAGANYGYT
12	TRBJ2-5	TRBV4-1	ASSQEAGKETQY
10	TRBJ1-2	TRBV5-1	ASTGQGSGYT